Listed below are T cell receptor beta chains from one sample, sequenced in a study of blood T cells in healthy people across ages. TCRdb itself ran the 5' RACE reads through MiXCR, one entry per CDR3 protein. The table lists approximately 800,000 distinct CDR3 sequences, 56% of them singletons. Sequenced input: blood. The source is a man aged 35 to 55 in good health. CDR3s include the opening cysteine and the closing phenylalanine or tryptophan. D genes are given only for firm matches. The listing skips clone size in some rows; elsewhere it reads once, few, many or a size class.

TRBV4-2	TRBD2	few	TRBJ2-5	TGTGCCAGCAGCTCAGAAACCGGGACTAGAGGCGGAGAGACCCAGTACTTC	CASSSETGTRGGETQYF
TRBV7-2	NA	few	TRBJ1-4	TGTGCCAGCAGCTTACGGGGGGCGGGTAATGAAAAACTGTTTTTT	CASSLRGAGNEKLFF
TRBV28	TRBD1	NA	TRBJ2-6	TGTGCCAGCAGTCCGGGACAGGGTTCCGGGACCAACGTCCTGACTTTC	CASSPGQGSGTNVLTF
TRBV27	NA	few	TRBJ2-7	TGTGCCAGCAGTCTCGGCAAATCCTACGAGCAGTACTTC	CASSLGKSYEQYF
TRBV2	NA	few	TRBJ2-5	TGTGCCAGCGGTTCAGCTGAGACCCAGTACTTC	CASGSAETQYF
TRBV5-1	NA	NA	TRBJ2-4	TGCGCCAGCAGCTTGGGGTCAAACATTCAGTACTTC	CASSLGSNIQYF
TRBV5-1	NA	few	TRBJ1-6	TGCGCCAGCAGCTTAACGCAAGGTCGGGTGAATTCACCCCTCCACTTT	CASSLTQGRVNSPLHF
TRBV3-1	TRBD2	NA	TRBJ2-7	TGTGCCAGCAGCCAACCGGGACTACCCCTCTACGAGCAGTACTTC	CASSQPGLPLYEQYF
TRBV18	TRBD1	NA	TRBJ1-2	TGTGCCAGCTCAGTCTCAGGGGGCGACTATGGCTACACCTTC	CASSVSGGDYGYTF
TRBV20-1	TRBD2	NA	TRBJ2-7	TGCAGTGCTAGTGCTCTAGCGGGAGGGTACGAGCAGTACTTC	CSASALAGGYEQYF
TRBV3-1	NA	once	TRBJ2-6	TGTGCCAGCCGGCTCTTGGGTGCTCGTGGGGCCAACGTCCTGACTTTC	CASRLLGARGANVLTF
TRBV25-1	NA	NA	TRBJ2-6	TGTGCCAGCAGTGAATACCCAGTTGGAGCCGGGGCCAACGTCCTGACTTTC	CASSEYPVGAGANVLTF
TRBV7-2	NA	many	TRBJ1-5	TGTGCCAGCAGCTTATCGACGCAGCCCCAGCATTTT	CASSLSTQPQHF
TRBV7-7	TRBD1	NA	TRBJ2-1	TGTGCTAGCAGCCAAAGACAGGGGGGTTACAATGAGCAGTTCTTC	CASSQRQGGYNEQFF
TRBV21-1	NA	NA	TRBJ1-2	TGTGCCAGCAGCAAATTGTACGGGGAAGGCTACACCTTC	CASSKLYGEGYTF
TRBV14	NA	NA	TRBJ1-4	TGTGCCAGCAGCAGATCTCTTGATGAAAAACTGTTTTTT	CASSRSLDEKLFF
TRBV6-6	TRBD2	NA	TRBJ2-1	TGTGCCAGCGCCCTAGCGGGCAATGAGCAGTTCTTC	CASALAGNEQFF
TRBV4-1	NA	NA	TRBJ2-7	TGCGCCAGCAGGTTCAACAGGGACCCGGTTTACGAGCAGTACTTC	CASRFNRDPVYEQYF
TRBV29-1	NA	NA	TRBJ2-3	TGCAGCGCAGGATTGAATTTCGATACGCAGTATTTT	CSAGLNFDTQYF
TRBV20-1	TRBD2	NA	TRBJ2-1	TGCAGTGCTAGAGGGGGTAGCGGGGGGTCCTCCTACAATGAGCAGTTCTTC	CSARGGSGGSSYNEQFF
TRBV28	NA	NA	TRBJ2-2	TGTGCCAGCAGTTTATGGGGCACCGGGGAGCTGTTTTTT	CASSLWGTGELFF
TRBV7-3	TRBD2	NA	TRBJ2-7	TGTGCCAGCAGCCCCCTACGTATTGGAGCGGGGGGTTACAATGAGCAGTACTTC	CASSPLRIGAGGYNEQYF
TRBV29-1	NA	NA	TRBJ1-4	TGCAGCGTTGGAACGGTTGCAACTAATGAAAAACTGTTTTTT	CSVGTVATNEKLFF
TRBV6-2/TRBV6-3	NA	NA	TRBJ2-7	TGTGCCAGCAGCCCCCCACCGAAGTACGAGCAGTACTTC	CASSPPPKYEQYF
TRBV24-1	TRBD2	medium-sized	TRBJ2-5	TGTGCCACCAGTGATTTGACGGAGGGAGGGGAAGTTGAGACCCAGTACTTC	CATSDLTEGGEVETQYF
TRBV10-2	NA	NA	TRBJ1-5	TGCGCCAGCAGTGATTTTAGTCGGCAGAGCAATCAGCCCCAGCATTTT	CASSDFSRQSNQPQHF
TRBV7-9	NA	NA	TRBJ2-1	TGTGCCAGTCGACAAATGGTCGATGAGCAGTTCTTC	CASRQMVDEQFF
TRBV9	TRBD1	NA	TRBJ1-5	TGTGCCAGCAGCGAGGGACAGGGTGCTGGTCAGCCCCAGCATTTT	CASSEGQGAGQPQHF
TRBV10-3	NA	NA	TRBJ2-3	TGTACCATCAGTGAGTCCCCCCGGGGAGCCACAGATACGCAGTATTTT	CTISESPRGATDTQYF
TRBV7-6	TRBD1	NA	TRBJ2-7	TGTGCCAGCAGCCAGGGACAGGAGATCTACAATGAGCAGTACTTC	CASSQGQEIYNEQYF
TRBV20-1	NA	NA	TRBJ2-5	TGCAGTGTCAGGGCGACGGGCGAGACCCAGTACTTC	CSVRATGETQYF
TRBV15	NA	NA	TRBJ2-1	TGTGCCACCAGCAGAGATGCGGCCAGGGGAGAGGAGCAGTTCTTC	CATSRDAARGEEQFF
TRBV4-3	TRBD2	NA	TRBJ2-7	TGCGCCAGCAGCCCGTCGGCTAGCGGGAGTGTCTACGAGCAGTACTTC	CASSPSASGSVYEQYF
TRBV29-1	TRBD1	NA	TRBJ2-1	TGCAGCGTTGAGGGAGGGACAGGGTACAATGAGCAGTTCTTC	CSVEGGTGYNEQFF
TRBV4-2	TRBD2	few	TRBJ2-5	TGTGCCAGCAGCCAAGATTGGCTAGCGGGAGAGACCCAGTACTTC	CASSQDWLAGETQYF
TRBV7-6	NA	few	TRBJ2-5	TGTGCCAGCAGCGGGTTCCATACCGGAGAGACCCAGTACTTC	CASSGFHTGETQYF
TRBV20-1	NA	NA	TRBJ1-2	TGCAGTGCTAGAAGGGGGTCAGGGGATTATGGCTACACCTTC	CSARRGSGDYGYTF
TRBV11-2	TRBD2	NA	TRBJ2-3	TGTGCCAGCAGCTTAAGCGGGGGGGCCGTCCCAGATACGCAGTATTTT	CASSLSGGAVPDTQYF
TRBV6-4	NA	NA	TRBJ1-5	TGTGCCAGCAGTCCGGAAGCAGGTGGAAGGCCCCAGCATTTT	CASSPEAGGRPQHF
TRBV6-5	TRBD1	once	TRBJ1-1	TGTGCCAGCAGTTACCACGGACAGGGCGCATCTTCTGAAGCTTTCTTT	CASSYHGQGASSEAFF
TRBV28	NA	NA	TRBJ1-2	TGTGCCAGCGGAGGGGTGTTCGGCTACACCTTC	CASGGVFGYTF
TRBV7-2	TRBD1	NA	TRBJ1-5	TGTGCCAGCAGCTTACGGACAGGGGACAATCAGCCCCAGCATTTT	CASSLRTGDNQPQHF
TRBV12-3/TRBV12-4	NA	few	TRBJ2-5	TGTGCCAGCAGTTCGACAGCCCAAGAGACCCAGTACTTC	CASSSTAQETQYF
TRBV27	NA	NA	TRBJ2-1	TGTGCCAGCAGTTTATCCCGGGGCAATGAGCAGTTCTTC	CASSLSRGNEQFF
TRBV27	TRBD1	few	TRBJ2-5	TGTGCCAGCAGTTTCCGGGACAGGGCTAAAGAGACCCAGTACTTC	CASSFRDRAKETQYF
TRBV6-2/TRBV6-3	TRBD1	NA	TRBJ2-4	TGTGCCAGCAGTTATACCCAGGGGGAGACTCTACTAGCCAAAAACATTCAGTACTTC	CASSYTQGETLLAKNIQYF